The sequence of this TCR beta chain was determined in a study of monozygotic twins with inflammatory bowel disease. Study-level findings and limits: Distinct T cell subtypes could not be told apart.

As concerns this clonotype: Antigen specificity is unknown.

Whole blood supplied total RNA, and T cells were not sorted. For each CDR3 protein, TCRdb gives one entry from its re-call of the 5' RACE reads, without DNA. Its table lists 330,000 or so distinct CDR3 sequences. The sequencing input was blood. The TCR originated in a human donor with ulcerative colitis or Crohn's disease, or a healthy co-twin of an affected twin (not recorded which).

CDR3 region: CASSQVDRVQGRDGYTF. V gene TRBV4-1 combines with J gene TRBJ1-2; TCRdb outputs TRBD1, but without DNA this stays unchecked. The germline V gene has CDR1 MGHRA and CDR2 YSYEKL. This CDR3 contains 17 residues.